The rows below give T cell receptor beta chains drawn from one sample of a study of Graves' ophthalmopathy and Graves' hyperthyroidism. TCRdb independently ran MiXCR on the multiplex PCR reads; one entry per CDR3 protein. The table includes a few hundred thousand distinct CDR3 sequences, 15% to 20% detected once. The source material was peripheral blood. Receptor source: an adult woman with stable Graves' hyperthyroidism. Each CDR3 is given with its conserved first and last residue. Each record gives: D gene, J gene, clone size, V gene, CDR3 protein, CDR3 DNA. D genes are given only for firm matches. The listing skips clone size in some rows; elsewhere it reads once, few, many or a size class.

D gene: NA
J gene: TRBJ1-1
clone size: few
V gene: TRBV3-1
CDR3 protein: CASSLGRDEAFF
CDR3 DNA: TGTGCCAGCAGCCTAGGGCGGGACGAAGCTTTCTTT

D gene: NA
J gene: TRBJ1-6
clone size: many
V gene: TRBV3-1
CDR3 protein: CASSLTTAPTLHF
CDR3 DNA: TGTGCCAGCAGCTTAACGACTGCGCCCACCCTCCACTTT

D gene: NA
J gene: TRBJ1-3
clone size: many
V gene: TRBV6-5
CDR3 protein: CASTYRSFFGNTIYF
CDR3 DNA: TGTGCCAGCACGTACAGAAGCTTTTTCGGAAACACCATATATTTT

D gene: TRBD1
J gene: TRBJ2-2
clone size: many
V gene: TRBV15
CDR3 protein: CATSRVRPGQGGELFF
CDR3 DNA: TGTGCCACCAGCAGAGTTCGACCGGGACAGGGGGGGGAGCTGTTTTTT

D gene: TRBD2
J gene: TRBJ2-5
clone size: many
V gene: TRBV20-1
CDR3 protein: CSARRGRGETQYF
CDR3 DNA: TGCAGTGCTAGACGCGGGAGGGGTGAGACCCAGTACTTC

D gene: NA
J gene: TRBJ1-2
clone size: many
V gene: TRBV7-9
CDR3 protein: CASSTGADYGYTF
CDR3 DNA: TGTGCCAGCAGCACAGGAGCGGACTATGGCTACACCTTC

D gene: TRBD2
J gene: TRBJ2-2
clone size: few
V gene: TRBV24-1
CDR3 protein: CATSDRGGSDTGELFF
CDR3 DNA: TGTGCCACCAGTGACCGGGGGGGGTCGGACACCGGGGAGCTGTTTTTT

D gene: TRBD1
J gene: TRBJ1-1
clone size: NA
V gene: TRBV12-5
CDR3 protein: CASGPGTEVFF
CDR3 DNA: TGTGCTAGTGGTCCTGGGACAGAAGTTTTCTTT

D gene: NA
J gene: TRBJ1-5
clone size: many
V gene: TRBV6-1
CDR3 protein: CASRGWDQPQHF
CDR3 DNA: TGTGCCAGCAGGGGATGGGATCAGCCCCAGCATTTT

D gene: NA
J gene: TRBJ1-1
clone size: many
V gene: TRBV19
CDR3 protein: CASRDPNTEAFF
CDR3 DNA: TGTGCCAGCCGGGACCCGAACACTGAAGCTTTCTTT

D gene: TRBD1
J gene: TRBJ1-1
clone size: many
V gene: TRBV30
CDR3 protein: CAWNDAGTGSTEAFF
CDR3 DNA: TGTGCCTGGAACGACGCCGGGACAGGGTCCACTGAAGCTTTCTTT

D gene: NA
J gene: TRBJ1-6
clone size: NA
V gene: TRBV6-1
CDR3 protein: CASNQRGGGNSPLHF
CDR3 DNA: TGTGCCAGCAACCAGCGAGGGGGAGGGAATTCACCCCTCCACTTT

D gene: NA
J gene: TRBJ2-7
clone size: many
V gene: TRBV6-2/TRBV6-3
CDR3 protein: CASSRSAERDYEQYF
CDR3 DNA: TGTGCCAGCAGTCGATCAGCGGAGAGGGACTACGAGCAGTACTTC

D gene: NA
J gene: TRBJ2-5
clone size: many
V gene: TRBV5-1
CDR3 protein: CASSLGLPQETQYF
CDR3 DNA: TGCGCCAGCAGCTTGGGACTACCACAAGAGACCCAGTACTTC

D gene: NA
J gene: TRBJ1-5
clone size: NA
V gene: TRBV19
CDR3 protein: CASSRPIQRVGNQPQHF
CDR3 DNA: TGTGCCAGTAGTAGACCGATCCAACGGGTCGGCAATCAGCCCCAGCATTTT

D gene: NA
J gene: TRBJ2-7
clone size: NA
V gene: TRBV5-1
CDR3 protein: CASSRDTQTYEQYF
CDR3 DNA: TGCGCCAGCAGCCGGGACACCCAAACCTACGAGCAGTACTTC

D gene: TRBD1
J gene: TRBJ1-2
clone size: NA
V gene: TRBV12-3/TRBV12-4
CDR3 protein: CASSRDRVTYTF
CDR3 DNA: TGTGCCAGCAGTCGGGACAGGGTGACCTACACCTTC

D gene: NA
J gene: TRBJ2-7
clone size: few
V gene: TRBV7-7
CDR3 protein: CASSATRSGEQYF
CDR3 DNA: TGTGCTAGCAGCGCGACTAGAAGCGGCGAGCAGTACTTC

D gene: TRBD2
J gene: TRBJ2-7
clone size: many
V gene: TRBV6-1
CDR3 protein: CASSASGRAHEQYF
CDR3 DNA: TGTGCCAGCAGTGCTAGCGGGAGGGCCCACGAGCAGTACTTC

D gene: NA
J gene: TRBJ2-7
clone size: many
V gene: TRBV27
CDR3 protein: CASSLWGGSSYEQYF
CDR3 DNA: TGTGCCAGCAGTTTATGGGGCGGGTCCTCCTACGAGCAGTACTTC

D gene: NA
J gene: TRBJ1-5
clone size: NA
V gene: TRBV11-1
CDR3 protein: CASSPFRAPSNQPQHF
CDR3 DNA: TGTGCCAGCAGCCCATTTCGGGCCCCTAGCAATCAGCCCCAGCATTTT

D gene: TRBD1
J gene: TRBJ2-4
clone size: NA
V gene: TRBV6-1
CDR3 protein: CASSSPGQGAHIQYF
CDR3 DNA: TGTGCCAGCAGCTCACCGGGACAGGGGGCACACATTCAGTACTTC

D gene: NA
J gene: TRBJ2-7
clone size: many
V gene: TRBV28
CDR3 protein: CASSSSDPYEQYF
CDR3 DNA: TGTGCCAGCAGCTCTTCGGACCCCTACGAGCAGTACTTC

D gene: NA
J gene: TRBJ1-1
clone size: many
V gene: TRBV20-1
CDR3 protein: CSARDQGLNTEAFF
CDR3 DNA: TGCAGTGCTAGAGATCAAGGCCTTAACACTGAAGCTTTCTTT

D gene: NA
J gene: TRBJ1-1
clone size: many
V gene: TRBV5-1
CDR3 protein: CASSLGALRLSEAFF
CDR3 DNA: TGCGCCAGCAGCTTGGGTGCACTAAGGCTCTCTGAAGCTTTCTTT

D gene: NA
J gene: TRBJ1-5
clone size: NA
V gene: TRBV12-3/TRBV12-4
CDR3 protein: CASSTVGNQPQHF
CDR3 DNA: TGTGCCAGCAGTACCGTAGGGAATCAGCCCCAGCATTTT

D gene: TRBD2
J gene: TRBJ2-5
clone size: few
V gene: TRBV20-1
CDR3 protein: CSAREMGLAGGPGRRETQYF
CDR3 DNA: TGCAGTGCTAGAGAGATGGGACTAGCGGGAGGGCCTGGGAGGAGAGAGACCCAGTACTTC

D gene: TRBD1
J gene: TRBJ1-2
clone size: many
V gene: TRBV7-6
CDR3 protein: CASSSQGALLAGYTF
CDR3 DNA: TGTGCCAGCAGCTCACAGGGGGCCCTACTTGCAGGCTACACCTTC

D gene: TRBD2
J gene: TRBJ2-2
clone size: many
V gene: TRBV12-3/TRBV12-4
CDR3 protein: CASSYTLAGGNTGELFF
CDR3 DNA: TGTGCCAGCAGTTACACATTAGCGGGAGGGAACACCGGGGAGCTGTTTTTT

D gene: NA
J gene: TRBJ2-7
clone size: many
V gene: TRBV6-5
CDR3 protein: CASSPHYEQYF
CDR3 DNA: TGTGCCAGCAGCCCCCACTACGAGCAGTACTTC

D gene: NA
J gene: TRBJ1-1
clone size: many
V gene: TRBV12-5
CDR3 protein: CASGTENTEAFF
CDR3 DNA: TGTGCTAGTGGGACCGAGAACACTGAAGCTTTCTTT

D gene: NA
J gene: TRBJ1-1
clone size: NA
V gene: TRBV12-3/TRBV12-4
CDR3 protein: CASSLGTAAFQAFF
CDR3 DNA: TGTGCCAGCAGTTTGGGGACCGCCGCTTTCCAAGCTTTCTTT

D gene: NA
J gene: TRBJ2-3
clone size: NA
V gene: TRBV7-8
CDR3 protein: CASSTPGASPSTDTQYF
CDR3 DNA: TGTGCCAGCAGCACCCCTGGGGCTAGTCCTAGCACAGATACGCAGTATTTT

D gene: NA
J gene: TRBJ2-2
clone size: many
V gene: TRBV12-3/TRBV12-4
CDR3 protein: CASSPRTVNTGELFF
CDR3 DNA: TGTGCCAGCAGTCCAAGGACGGTGAACACCGGGGAGCTGTTTTTT

D gene: NA
J gene: TRBJ2-7
clone size: many
V gene: TRBV3-1
CDR3 protein: CASSQWGKEQYF
CDR3 DNA: TGTGCCAGCAGCCAATGGGGTAAGGAGCAGTACTTC

D gene: TRBD1
J gene: TRBJ1-1
clone size: NA
V gene: TRBV12-5
CDR3 protein: CASGLVTDREWNTEAFF
CDR3 DNA: TGTGCTAGTGGTTTGGTAACCGACAGGGAATGGAACACTGAAGCTTTCTTT

D gene: NA
J gene: TRBJ2-7
clone size: many
V gene: TRBV6-5
CDR3 protein: CASSYFREKDEQYF
CDR3 DNA: TGTGCCAGCAGTTATTTTCGGGAGAAGGACGAGCAGTACTTC

D gene: TRBD1
J gene: TRBJ2-5
clone size: many
V gene: TRBV7-9
CDR3 protein: CASSLTTGAQETQYF
CDR3 DNA: TGTGCCAGCAGCTTAACGACAGGGGCACAAGAGACCCAGTACTTC

D gene: NA
J gene: TRBJ2-7
clone size: NA
V gene: TRBV4-3
CDR3 protein: CASSQGRGSYEQYF
CDR3 DNA: TGCGCCAGCAGCCAAGGCAGGGGATCCTACGAGCAGTACTTC

D gene: TRBD1
J gene: TRBJ1-1
clone size: many
V gene: TRBV6-1
CDR3 protein: CASMKRTGLNTEAFF
CDR3 DNA: TGTGCCAGCATGAAGAGGACAGGTCTGAACACTGAAGCTTTCTTT

D gene: NA
J gene: TRBJ1-5
clone size: many
V gene: TRBV28
CDR3 protein: CASSLGRAGNQPQHF
CDR3 DNA: TGTGCCAGCAGTTTAGGCAGGGCGGGGAATCAGCCCCAGCATTTT

D gene: TRBD1
J gene: TRBJ1-6
clone size: many
V gene: TRBV27
CDR3 protein: CASSSRQGARTDNSPLHF
CDR3 DNA: TGTGCCAGCAGTTCTAGACAGGGAGCTCGGACGGATAATTCACCCCTCCACTTT

D gene: TRBD1
J gene: TRBJ1-2
clone size: NA
V gene: TRBV30
CDR3 protein: CAWSSTGYGYTF
CDR3 DNA: TGTGCCTGGTCCTCGACAGGGTATGGCTACACCTTC

D gene: TRBD1
J gene: TRBJ1-5
clone size: many
V gene: TRBV12-3/TRBV12-4
CDR3 protein: CASSSGQGDNQPQHF
CDR3 DNA: TGTGCCAGCAGTTCGGGACAGGGGGACAATCAGCCCCAGCATTTT

D gene: NA
J gene: TRBJ1-1
clone size: many
V gene: TRBV27
CDR3 protein: CASRVARGTEAFF
CDR3 DNA: TGTGCCAGCAGAGTTGCTCGGGGAACTGAAGCTTTCTTT

D gene: NA
J gene: TRBJ2-2
clone size: many
V gene: TRBV19
CDR3 protein: CASSILQGTGELFF
CDR3 DNA: TGTGCCAGTAGTATACTACAGGGAACCGGGGAGCTGTTTTTT

D gene: TRBD1
J gene: TRBJ1-3
clone size: many
V gene: TRBV12-3/TRBV12-4
CDR3 protein: CASSLRGPGNTIYF
CDR3 DNA: TGTGCCAGCAGTTTGAGGGGGCCTGGAAACACCATATATTTT

D gene: TRBD1
J gene: TRBJ1-1
clone size: many
V gene: TRBV6-1
CDR3 protein: CASSLTGGAATEAFF
CDR3 DNA: TGTGCCAGCAGTCTCACAGGGGGCGCGGCCACTGAAGCTTTCTTT

D gene: TRBD1
J gene: TRBJ1-6
clone size: many
V gene: TRBV30
CDR3 protein: CAWSYGQGHSPLHF
CDR3 DNA: TGTGCCTGGAGTTACGGACAGGGCCATTCACCCCTCCACTTT

D gene: TRBD1
J gene: TRBJ1-6
clone size: many
V gene: TRBV6-5
CDR3 protein: CASISPGTGSSSSPLHF
CDR3 DNA: TGTGCCAGCATTAGTCCCGGGACAGGGTCGAGCTCTTCACCCCTCCACTTT

D gene: NA
J gene: TRBJ2-2
clone size: many
V gene: TRBV7-3
CDR3 protein: CASSLIPAFNTGELFF
CDR3 DNA: TGTGCCAGCAGCTTAATTCCAGCCTTTAACACCGGGGAGCTGTTTTTT

D gene: TRBD2
J gene: TRBJ2-7
clone size: many
V gene: TRBV2
CDR3 protein: CASSGGSIYEQYF
CDR3 DNA: TGTGCCAGCAGTGGCGGGAGTATTTACGAGCAGTACTTC